This T cell receptor (beta chain) was sequenced for a study of siplizumab effects on memory and regulatory T cells. Points from the study as a whole: Memory T cells appeared less diverse than naive cells, which seemed to contribute substantially to alloresponse. Mappable alloreactive CD4+ clones were on average around 67% Treg-derived with siplizumab, approximately 26% in controls. Alloreactive sequences that could be traced to unstimulated CD4+ memory cells showed a significant reduction under siplizumab.

The protocol was immunoSEQ multiplex PCR, while the TCRdb copy is restricted to in-frame clones and leaves out a portion. The data contain about 82,000 clones, roughly 86% of them seen just once; the ten biggest clones take up 1.5% to 1.7%. Per the germline V gene, CDR1 is LGHNA and CDR2 is YNFKEQ. Trimming shortened V by 0 bases and J by 5 bases, and 10 bases separated the two germline ends. The CDR3 is 14 residues long. This clone has just one count. Its antigen is not identified. Sequencing was carried out using Tregs sorted from blood. This receptor was identified in a human donor in good health. The chain is built from TRBV4-2 and TRBJ1-1; TRBD1 is a possible D gene (5 bases). The CDR3 sequence is CASSQEGGRTEAFF. As DNA, the CDR3 is TGTGCCAGCAGCCAAGAGGGGGGAAGGACTGAAGCTTTCTTT.